The clone carrying this TCR beta chain was recorded once. No antigen is known for it. Trimming left V 3 bases short and J 0 bases short, with 11 bases between. In germline, CDR1 is MNHNS, CDR2 SASEGT. This CDR3 spans 16 amino acids. The data were taken from a study of T cell responses to AZD1222 COVID-19 vaccine. Study-level results: In the spike-specific TCR repertoire, nearly half reportedly target unmutated variant regions. White British ancestry dominated among donors, who included more females, and clonal diversity was possibly underestimated.

Sequenced by immunoSEQ multiplex PCR; TCRdb stores in-frame clones only, minus some. The sample carries roughly 150,000 clones, less than 95% recorded once. The receptor's source is an adult who received the AZD1222 COVID-19 vaccine. The rearrangement uses TRBV6-1 and TRBJ1-4; no clear D gene. This specimen was peripheral blood, taken 28 days after the second AZD1222 dose. The DNA for the CDR3 is TGTGCCAGCAGTGAGCAGTTCGCAGCAACTAATGAAAAACTGTTTTTT. It codes for CASSEQFAATNEKLFF.